Shown below are 18 T cell receptor beta chains from a single sample sequenced in a study of blood T cell repertoires in COVID-19. The protocol was immunoSEQ multiplex PCR, while the TCRdb copy is restricted to in-frame clones and leaves out a portion. This sample yields 100,000 to 130,000 clones, of which over 60% are seen a single time; around 4.4% belongs to the top ten. The sample consisted of peripheral blood. These receptors came from a man aged 65 to 79 with acute or convalescent COVID-19.

The chain uses TRBV5-1 and TRBJ2-3, with a tentative D call TRBD1 (5 bases). Between the trimmed V and J ends, which lost 0 bases and 1 base, there was a span of 12 bases. There are 16 residues in the CDR3. Germline V lookup: CDR1 SGHRS, CDR2 YFSETQ. CDR3 nucleotide sequence: TGCGCCAGCAGCTTGGTAGGGGCCTCTGGCACAGATACGCAGTATTTT. Amino acids: CASSLVGASGTDTQYF.

The chain recombines TRBV28 with TRBJ1-3; D possibly corresponds to TRBD1 (5 bases). Trimming stripped 6 bases from V and 4 bases from J, with 13 bases between. Germline V gene data show CDR1 as MDHEN and CDR2 as SYDVKM. The CDR3 loop spans 14 amino acids. CDR3 protein: CASSSDSAGNTIYF. The CDR3 DNA is TGTGCCAGCAGCTCCGACAGTGCCGGAAACACCATATATTTT.

The J gene is TRBJ2-5, the V gene TRBV5-1, with a weak D call TRBD1 (5 bases). Germline-derived CDR1 and CDR2 are SGHRS and YFSETQ. Between the trimmed V and J ends, which lost 2 bases and 5 bases, there was a span of 16 bases. CDR3 length: 15 amino acids. In DNA, the CDR3 is TGCGCCAGCAGCTTCTCCAACCCACAGGAGGAGACCCAGTACTTC. Protein: CASSFSNPQEETQYF.

J is TRBJ1-3 and V is TRBV4-2; D not resolved. The V gene's germline CDR1 is LGHNA and CDR2 YNFKEQ. V lost 1 base and J 0 bases, leaving 10 bases between the germline ends. The CDR3 covers 16 residues. The CDR3 here is CASSQGASYSGNTIYF. The CDR3 nucleotides read TGTGCCAGCAGCCAAGGGGCCAGCTACTCTGGAAACACCATATATTTT.

This clone showed up just once. This sequence joins TRBV7-3 and TRBJ2-1; D is perhaps TRBD1 (6 bases). Deletions cut 6 bases from V and 5 bases from J, with 11 bases between. This CDR3 is built from 13 residues. CDR1 is SGHTA, CDR2 FQGTGA, per germline. The CDR3 protein is CASRGTPDNEQFF. The DNA of the CDR3 is TGTGCCAGCAGGGGGACACCGGACAATGAGCAGTTCTTC. The variable domain in full, with the rest retrieved from reference TRBV7-3 and TRBJ2-1, is GAGVSQTPSNKVTEKGKYVELRCDPISGHTALYWYRQSLGQGPEFLIYFQGTGAADDSGLPNDRFFAVRPEGSVSTLKIQRTERGDSAVYLCASRGTPDNEQFFGPGTRLTVL.

As DNA, the CDR3 is TGTGCCAGCAGCGCTGCCCCTGGACAGGCGAACTATGGCTACACCTTC. Amino acid sequence: CASSAAPGQANYGYTF. The chain carries TRBV9 and TRBJ1-2, with 7 bases fitting TRBD1. CDR1 SGDLS and CDR2 YYNGEE come from the germline V gene. V shed 3 bases and J 2 bases; nucleotides not matched to a gene: 10. The CDR3 runs 16 residues. Drawing the rest from reference TRBV9 and TRBJ1-2, the complete variable domain is DSGVTQTPKHLITATGQRVTLRCSPRSGDLSVYWYQQSLDQGLQFLIQYYNGEERAKGNILERFSAQQFPDLHSELNLSSLELGDSALYFCASSAAPGQANYGYTFGSGTRLTVV.

The V gene is TRBV3-1 (or the pseudogene TRBV3-2), the J gene TRBJ1-1, with D possibly matching TRBD1 (5 bases). The CDR3 length is 17 residues. Germline CDR1 is LGHDT and CDR2 is YNNKEL (reference sequence). Trimming took 0 bases from V and 0 from J, leaving 14 bases between them. The CDR3 region is CASSQEKGAPMNTEAFF. The DNA for the CDR3 is TGTGCCAGCAGCCAAGAAAAAGGGGCCCCCATGAACACTGAAGCTTTCTTT.

V and J are TRBV5-1 and TRBJ2-5; 11 bases match TRBD1. The CDR3 is 15 residues long. Germline V gives CDR1 SGHRS, CDR2 YFSETQ. V was clipped by 5 bases and J by 4 bases; unmatched bases: 7. CDR3 amino acids: CASSQTGTGGETQYF. CDR3 in DNA: TGCGCCAGCAGTCAGACCGGGACAGGGGGAGAGACCCAGTACTTC. Variable domain in full (rest from reference TRBV5-1 and TRBJ2-5): KAGVTQTPRYLIKTRGQQVTLSCSPISGHRSVSWYQQTPGQGLQFLFEYFSETQRNKGNFPGRFSGRQFSNSRSEMNVSTLELGDSALYLCASSQTGTGGETQYFGPGTRLLVL.

This chain uses TRBV5-3 with TRBJ1-5; D is perhaps TRBD1 (6 bases). TRBV5-3 is designated an ORF whose function remains uncertain. The CDR3 loop spans 20 amino acids. V was shortened by 5 bases and J by 3 bases, with 30 bases between the two germline ends. The CDR3 DNA reads TGTGCCAGAAGGCGACGGTCGGGGACACTTCCCAACATCCACAATCAGCCCCAGCATTTT. Translated: CARRRRSGTLPNIHNQPQHF.

The genes are TRBV7-9 and TRBJ1-2, with D maybe TRBD1 (6 bases). Germline V gene lookup returns CDR1 SEHNR and CDR2 FQNEAQ (reference sequence). Trimming left V 3 bases short and J 4 bases short, with 9 bases between. This CDR3 is built from 13 residues. CDR3 sequence reads: CASSFQGGYGYTF. As DNA, the CDR3 is TGTGCCAGCAGCTTTCAAGGGGGCTATGGCTACACCTTC.

The genes are TRBV10-1 and TRBJ1-5; D is uncertain. Per the germline V gene, CDR1 is WNHNN and CDR2 is SYGVQD (reference sequence). The CDR3 runs 13 residues. V dropped 8 bases and J dropped 2 bases, with 10 bases sitting between them. CDR3 bases: TGCGCCAGCCCCGGTGAGGGCAATCAGCCCCAGCATTTT. Encoded protein: CASPGEGNQPQHF.

This chain joins TRBV19 and TRBJ1-5, with 8 bases that match TRBD1. The CDR3 totals 14 residues. V shed 4 bases and J 6 bases; nucleotides not matched to a gene: 5. Per germline, CDR1 LNHDA and CDR2 SQIVND (reference sequence). This CDR3 reads CASSSRDRLQPQHF. The CDR3 DNA sequence: TGTGCCAGTAGTAGCCGGGACAGGCTTCAGCCCCAGCATTTT.

This chain joins TRBV18 and TRBJ1-5; 8 nucleotides line up with TRBD1. The germline gives CDR1 KGHSH, CDR2 LQKENI. There are 16 residues in the CDR3. The V gene end was trimmed by 4 bases and the J gene end by 3 bases; junction bases not matched to a gene: 8. The CDR3 is CASSLSDRALNQPQHF. DNA for the CDR3: TGTGCCAGCTCACTCTCGGACAGGGCGCTCAATCAGCCCCAGCATTTT.

V and J are TRBV3-1 (or the pseudogene TRBV3-2) and TRBJ2-5; D ambiguous. Trimming pared 0 bases from V and 7 bases from J, leaving 15 bases between. Per the germline V gene, CDR1 is LGHDT and CDR2 is YNNKEL (reference sequence). This CDR3 has 15 amino acids. The CDR3 DNA follows: TGTGCCAGCAGCCAAGATGACAACCGAGTGGGGACCCAGTACTTC. It codes for CASSQDDNRVGTQYF.

The count of this clone is one. The V call is TRBV6-2 or TRBV6-3, the J call TRBJ1-5, with unresolved D. Germline-derived CDR1 and CDR2 are MNHEY and SVGEGT. V was cut by 2 bases and J by 9 bases, with 14 bases left in between. The CDR3 is made up of 14 amino acids. CDR3 DNA: TGTGCCAGCAGTTACGAAGACCGGTCGGGGCCCCAGCATTTT. Protein product: CASSYEDRSGPQHF.

The V call is TRBV19, the J call TRBJ2-2; the D gene is possibly TRBD1 (8 bases). Trimming pared 5 bases from V and 7 bases from J, leaving 14 bases between. Germline values: CDR1 LNHDA, CDR2 SQIVND (reference sequence). The CDR3 runs to 14 residues. CDR3 in amino acids: CASSQQGGIGELFF. For the CDR3, the DNA is TGTGCCAGTAGTCAACAGGGGGGGATCGGGGAGCTGTTTTTT.

The J gene is TRBJ2-5, the V gene TRBV28, with a weak D call TRBD1 (5 bases). Germline V gives CDR1 MDHEN, CDR2 SYDVKM. V was cut by 5 bases and J by 0 bases, with 13 bases left in between. CDR3 length: 15 amino acids. CDR3 sequence: CASSPYLGDQETQYF. In DNA form, the CDR3 reads TGTGCCAGCAGTCCCTATCTAGGGGACCAAGAGACCCAGTACTTC.

The chain has TRBV5-4 and TRBJ1-5; D remains unclear. Germline V gives CDR1 SGHNT, CDR2 YYREEE (reference sequence). The CDR3 is 13 amino acids. V lost 4 bases to trimming and J lost 7 bases, with 12 bases between them. The CDR3, as DNA: TGTGCCAGCAGCCTTGGCCCTCTGCAGCCCCAGCATTTT. Amino acids: CASSLGPLQPQHF.